The following is a T cell receptor (beta chain) sequence with its context. In its sample, this clonotype was seen many times. The target of this receptor is not known. No quality values exist for individual bases; no much larger clone is one base distant. Every donor in the study was a healthy Caucasian. The researchers also sequenced three unrelated adults who were not twins: a male aged 18 to 30, a male aged 50 to 59, and a female aged 50 to 59. Miltenyi CD45RO+ enrichment and human naive T-cell isolation kits were used to isolate memory (CD45RO+) and naive T cells from PBMC. V is cut by 2 bases and J by 3 bases, and the space between the germline ends is 8 bases. From the cysteine up to the phenylalanine, the CDR3 has a length of 14 residues. CDR3 DNA is the only sequence kept; it has 42 bases, read in frame from the first base. This sample is part of a study of identical twins (dated by TCRdb to 2016 to 2017). Study-wide context: To test whether fetal clonotypes persist, this study deep-sequenced TCR alpha and beta repertoires from monozygotic twins, from unrelated adults of various ages, and from cord blood. To rule out contamination, replicate twin experiments were performed at different times with different library preparation protocols.

Receptor libraries were prepared by 5' RACE. The sequencer listed for this sample is Illumina HiSeq 2000. Template switching added a universal primer binding site, and the final cDNA carried a unique molecular identifier that allowed TCR cDNA molecules to be counted accurately. Specific primers in the conserved constant-segment region were used to synthesize first-strand cDNA for TCR alpha and beta chains. Each cDNA library was double barcoded, with a SMART-Mk sample barcode plus Illumina barcodes, to control for contamination. TruSeq adapter sequences and Illumina sample barcodes were added in two successive PCR steps. The TCR alpha and beta cDNA libraries were sequenced on the Illumina HiSeq platform using custom primers. Under the source paper's analysis protocol: Unique molecular identifiers were extracted from raw reads with MiGEC, and CDR3 positions were determined with MiXCR. Recombination models were inferred per individual with the repgenHMM and IGoR tools using an EM algorithm. The tcR package in R was used for shared clonotype analysis, with sharing normalized by the product of cloneset sizes. To study raw recombination without the effects of thymic and clonal selection, out-of-frame nonproductive sequences were analyzed. The raw public data were reprocessed by TCRdb itself: fastp quality trimming at Q25, MiXCR clonotype calling, in-frame beta chains only. Rows are combined by CDR3 protein, so each entry shows the most common genes and DNA. TCRdb, not the original authors, processed these V and J calls. For this sample the table gives about 690,000 distinct CDR3 sequences, of which roughly 6% were detected only once. The top ten constitute 1.5% to 2% of the sample.

Paper-wide results and their limitations: Conclusions relied on cross-sectional statistical analysis, since the same donors could not be followed over many years. A weaker excess of twin sharing was found in beta out-of-frame sequences because the signal-to-noise ratio was lowered by fewer shared sequences. Abundant cord blood beta clonotypes had fewer insertions, young adult naive repertoires showed a similar but weaker trend, and memory repertoires showed no such trend. Invariant T cells such as MAIT and iNKT could partly confound zero-insertion analyses, although diverse VJ usage argued against such confounding for most clonotypes. In monozygotic twins, recombination models systematically underestimated out-of-frame TCR alpha sharing, but the models matched the sharing seen between unrelated individuals. Out-of-frame TCR alpha sequences shared between twins showed an excess of low generation-probability sequences compared with coincidental sharing between unrelated individuals.

The source of this sequence is a man aged 18 to 29 in good health. The sequenced material came from naive T cells sorted from blood. The cell subset or site label here, explained by the study, means: cells isolated with a human naive T-cell isolation kit. The chain joins TRBV12-3 or TRBV12-4 to TRBJ2-1; the D gene cannot be resolved reliably. The CDR3 protein is CASSLRRSYNEQFF. The nucleotide sequence reads as follows: TGTGCCAGCAGTTTAAGACGGAGCTACAATGAGCAGTTCTTC.